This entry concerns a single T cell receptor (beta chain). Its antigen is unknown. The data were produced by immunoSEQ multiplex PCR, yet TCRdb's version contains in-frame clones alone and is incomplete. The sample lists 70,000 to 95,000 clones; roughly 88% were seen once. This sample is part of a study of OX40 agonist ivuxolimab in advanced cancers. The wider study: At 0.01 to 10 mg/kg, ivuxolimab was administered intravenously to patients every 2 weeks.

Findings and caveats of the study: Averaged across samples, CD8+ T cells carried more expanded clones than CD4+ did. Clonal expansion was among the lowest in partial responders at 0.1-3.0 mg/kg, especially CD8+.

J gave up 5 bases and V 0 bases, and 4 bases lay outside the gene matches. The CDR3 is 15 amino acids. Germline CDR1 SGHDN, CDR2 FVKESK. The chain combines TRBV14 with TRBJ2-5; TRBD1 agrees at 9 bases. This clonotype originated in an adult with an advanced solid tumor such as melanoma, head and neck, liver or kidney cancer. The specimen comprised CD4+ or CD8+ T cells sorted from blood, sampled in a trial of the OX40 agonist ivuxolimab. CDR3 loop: CASSQDWTGAETQYF. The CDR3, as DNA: TGTGCCAGCAGCCAAGATTGGACAGGGGCCGAGACCCAGTACTTC.